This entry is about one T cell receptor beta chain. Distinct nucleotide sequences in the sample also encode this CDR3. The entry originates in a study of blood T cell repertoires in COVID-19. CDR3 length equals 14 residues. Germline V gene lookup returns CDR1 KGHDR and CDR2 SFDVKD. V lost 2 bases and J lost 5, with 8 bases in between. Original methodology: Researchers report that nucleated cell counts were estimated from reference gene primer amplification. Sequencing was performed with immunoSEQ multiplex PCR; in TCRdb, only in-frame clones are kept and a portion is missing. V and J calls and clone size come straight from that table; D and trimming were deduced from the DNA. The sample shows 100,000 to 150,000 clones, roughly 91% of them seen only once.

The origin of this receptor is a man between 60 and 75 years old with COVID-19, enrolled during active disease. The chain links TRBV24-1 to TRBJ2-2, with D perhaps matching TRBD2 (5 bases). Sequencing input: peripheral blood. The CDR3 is CATSDYPGTGELFF. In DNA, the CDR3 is TGTGCCACCAGTGATTACCCGGGGACCGGGGAGCTGTTTTTT.